The rows below give T cell receptor beta chains drawn from one sample of a study of blood T cell repertoires in COVID-19. Sequenced by immunoSEQ multiplex PCR; TCRdb stores in-frame clones only, minus some. The sample includes around 15,000 clones, roughly 82% of them seen just once. The sample was peripheral blood. Receptor source: an elderly man with active COVID-19. Both conserved end residues are part of each CDR3. A D gene is named only where the DNA matches it firmly. For some rows the clone size is stated as once, few or many, or as a class when expanded; others skip it.

d_call,j_call,clone_size,v_call,cdr3_nt,cdr3_aa
TRBD2,TRBJ2-3,-,TRBV29-1,TGCAGCGTTGAAGATCTCGTGCTTAGCGGGGCTAGCACAGATACGCAGTATTTT,CSVEDLVLSGASTDTQYF
-,TRBJ1-4,-,TRBV2,TGTGCCAGCCGGGGGGGTGGACACTTCGAAAAACTGTTTTTT,CASRGGGHFEKLFF
TRBD1,TRBJ1-5,-,TRBV19,TGTGCCAGTTGTTGGCGCGGCAGGGGGAGCAATCAGCCCCAGCATTTT,CASCWRGRGSNQPQHF
TRBD2,TRBJ2-7,-,TRBV9,TGTGCCAGCAGCGTAGGATTAGCGGGGGAGACTGGGATCGGGTCCTACGAGCAGTACTTC,CASSVGLAGETGIGSYEQYF
TRBD1,TRBJ2-5,-,TRBV27,TGTGCCAGCAGTCCTTGGGGACAGGGGAACCAAGAGACCCAGTACTTC,CASSPWGQGNQETQYF
-,TRBJ2-7,-,TRBV5-5,TGTGCCAGCAGCTTGGGGTCGCTAGCTACCTACGAGCAGTACTTC,CASSLGSLATYEQYF
TRBD1,TRBJ2-3,-,TRBV19,TGTGCCAGTACGAAAACCGGGACAGGCACAGATACGCAGTATTTT,CASTKTGTGTDTQYF
TRBD1,TRBJ1-5,-,TRBV9,TGTGCCAGCGGATGGACAGGAGGGCGACAGCCCCAGCATTTT,CASGWTGGRQPQHF
-,TRBJ2-7,-,TRBV14,TGTGCCAGCAGAACAGACAGCTCCTACGAGCAGTACTTC,CASRTDSSYEQYF
TRBD2,TRBJ2-3,once,TRBV28,TGTGCCAGCAGCGGGGGGACTAGCGGGCTCACAGATACGCAGTATTTT,CASSGGTSGLTDTQYF
TRBD2,TRBJ2-1,few,TRBV29-1,TGCAGCACCAAGGGACTAGCGGGAGGTGGTGAGCAGTTCTTC,CSTKGLAGGGEQFF
-,TRBJ2-5,-,TRBV19,TGTGCCAGTAGTGGACAGCGGGACAACCAAGAGACCCAGTACTTC,CASSGQRDNQETQYF
-,TRBJ2-3,-,TRBV5-1,TGCGCCAGCAGCTTCCCCCCGGGATCTGTCACAGATACGCAGTATTTT,CASSFPPGSVTDTQYF
-,TRBJ2-2,-,TRBV9,TGTGCCAGCAGCGTAGTGGCAGGGGCCCTGACCGGGGAGCTGTTTTTT,CASSVVAGALTGELFF
-,TRBJ2-1,few,TRBV7-2,TGTGCCAGCAGCTTAGGGAGGGGTTCCAATGAGCAGTTCTTC,CASSLGRGSNEQFF
TRBD2,TRBJ2-1,-,TRBV19,TGTGCCAGTAGTCCCCTGGTTGTAGCGGGAGGCGACAATGAGCAGTTCTTC,CASSPLVVAGGDNEQFF
-,TRBJ1-2,-,TRBV11-2,TGTGCCAGCAGCTTAGGTTCCGCGGCCCGGGGTGGCTACACCTTC,CASSLGSAARGGYTF
-,TRBJ1-4,-,TRBV28,TGTGCCAGCAGGAGGACCGGGAGTAATGAAAAACTGTTTTTT,CASRRTGSNEKLFF
TRBD2,TRBJ2-3,-,TRBV19,TGTGCCAGTAGTGCTGCTAGCGGGAGGGCCGCAGATACGCAGTATTTT,CASSAASGRAADTQYF
TRBD1,TRBJ2-4,-,TRBV6-6,TGTGCCAGCAGAAATCCGGGACAGCTAGCCAAAAACATTCAGTACTTC,CASRNPGQLAKNIQYF
TRBD2,TRBJ2-1,-,TRBV6-2/TRBV6-3,TGTGCCAGCAGTTCCAGACTAGCGGGGCCTTACAATGAGCAGTTCTTC,CASSSRLAGPYNEQFF
TRBD1,TRBJ1-6,-,TRBV28,TGTGCCAGCAGTCCCGGGACAGCAAATTCACCCCTCCACTTT,CASSPGTANSPLHF
TRBD2,TRBJ2-1,-,TRBV27,TGTGCCAGCAGTCTCCTTGAGTCAGCGGGAGGAAGAGAGCAGTTCTTC,CASSLLESAGGREQFF
-,TRBJ2-1,few,TRBV5-1,TGCGCCAGCAGCTTGGGTTCTTGGAGGGATGAGCAGTTCTTC,CASSLGSWRDEQFF
TRBD2,TRBJ2-5,-,TRBV2,TGTGCCAGCAGTGTGGGGACTAGCGGGAGAGCGCGAGAGACCCAGTACTTC,CASSVGTSGRARETQYF
TRBD2,TRBJ2-1,-,TRBV5-5,TGTGCCAGCACCGATGGGACTAGCGGGAGGACCTACAATGAGCAGTTCTTC,CASTDGTSGRTYNEQFF
TRBD2,TRBJ2-3,-,TRBV27,TGTGCCAGCAGTTTAGCGGGAGTAGATACGCAGTATTTT,CASSLAGVDTQYF
TRBD1,TRBJ1-1,-,TRBV28,TGTGCCAGCAGTGGGACAGGGGACAACACTGAAGCTTTCTTT,CASSGTGDNTEAFF
-,TRBJ2-1,-,TRBV18,TGTGCCAGCTCCTACCACGGGAATGAGCAGTTCTTC,CASSYHGNEQFF
-,TRBJ2-7,-,TRBV5-5,TGTGCCAGCAGCCTCTTACAGGGCCCCTACGAGCAGTACTTC,CASSLLQGPYEQYF
-,TRBJ2-7,few,TRBV5-4,TGTGCCAGCAGCCCCCAAGGGGGAAGCTACGAGCAGTACTTC,CASSPQGGSYEQYF
TRBD2,TRBJ2-7,-,TRBV2,TGTGCCAGCAGCGGGACTAGCGGGAGCTACGAGCAGTACTTC,CASSGTSGSYEQYF
-,TRBJ2-7,-,TRBV5-1,TGCGCCAGCAGGGCTACTAGCAGGGCCTACGAGCAGTACTTC,CASRATSRAYEQYF
TRBD2,TRBJ2-6,once,TRBV4-2,TGTGCCAGCAGCCGACAGGCGACTAGCGGGAGTACTGGGGCCAACGTCCTGACTTTC,CASSRQATSGSTGANVLTF
TRBD2,TRBJ2-5,-,TRBV2,TGTGCCAGCAGACTAGCGGGAGAGACCCAGTACTTC,CASRLAGETQYF
TRBD2,TRBJ2-1,-,TRBV10-2,TGCGCCAGCAGATTGCGGACTAGCGGGACTGAGCAGTTCTTC,CASRLRTSGTEQFF
TRBD2,TRBJ2-1,-,TRBV12-5,TGTGCTAGTGGTTCCCCGACTGGGACTAGCAGCTCCTACAATGAGCAGTTCTTC,CASGSPTGTSSSYNEQFF
-,TRBJ1-5,few,TRBV10-3,TGTGCCATCAGTGAAGGGGTAGGGAATCAGCCCCAGCATTTT,CAISEGVGNQPQHF
TRBD2,TRBJ2-5,-,TRBV6-6,TGTGCCAGCAGGATACTAGCGGAAGAGACCCAGTACTTC,CASRILAEETQYF
-,TRBJ2-1,-,TRBV29-1,TGCAGCGTTGACGGCCCCCAGGGCAACAATGAGCAGTTCTTC,CSVDGPQGNNEQFF
TRBD1,TRBJ2-3,-,TRBV28,TGTGCCAGCAGTTGGACAGGGGGCACAGATACGCAGTATTTT,CASSWTGGTDTQYF
TRBD2,TRBJ2-5,-,TRBV4-3,TGCGCCAGCAGCCAAAGGACTAGCGCGGAGACCCAGTACTTC,CASSQRTSAETQYF
TRBD1,TRBJ2-7,-,TRBV5-4,TGTGCCAGCAGCCCAAAGGGACAGGGGGGTATTTCGATCGAGCAGTACTTC,CASSPKGQGGISIEQYF
-,TRBJ1-2,once,TRBV30,TGTGCCTGGAGTGGCGGGCCGGTAGGCGGAGATGGCTACACCTTC,CAWSGGPVGGDGYTF
TRBD2,TRBJ2-1,-,TRBV28,TGTGCCAGCACGGGGGTGTCCGGCGGGAGCTCCTACAATGAGCAGTTCTTC,CASTGVSGGSSYNEQFF
-,TRBJ2-3,-,TRBV7-2,TGTGCCAGCAGCGCAGTCGGAGGGAGCACAGATACGCAGTATTTT,CASSAVGGSTDTQYF
-,TRBJ2-2,-,TRBV10-1,TGCGCCAGCAGTGCGCAGGGGGGACTAGTCGGTCTCCCGGGGAACACCGGGGAGCTGTTTTTT,CASSAQGGLVGLPGNTGELFF
-,TRBJ1-5,-,TRBV4-1,TGCGCCAGCAGCCCGGGACACGACAATCAGCCCCAGCATTTT,CASSPGHDNQPQHF
-,TRBJ1-2,-,TRBV19,TGTGCCAGTACTCCGGGAGCCGGGCGGCCCTTAACTGGCTACACCTTC,CASTPGAGRPLTGYTF
-,TRBJ1-1,-,TRBV10-3,TGTGCCATCAGTGAGTCGAGGAGACAGCCACAGTTT,CAISESRRQPQF
TRBD1,TRBJ2-3,-,TRBV5-4,TGTGCCAGCAGCTCACTCCAGGGGGCGTTTAACACAGATACGCAGTATTTT,CASSSLQGAFNTDTQYF
TRBD2,TRBJ2-5,-,TRBV14,TGTGCCAGCAGCCTACACCTAGCGGGACCCCAAGAGACCCAGTACTTC,CASSLHLAGPQETQYF
TRBD2,TRBJ2-3,-,TRBV6-2/TRBV6-3,TGTGCCAGCAGTACACAGCGGGGTCCCACAGATACGCAGTATTTT,CASSTQRGPTDTQYF
TRBD2,TRBJ2-1,-,TRBV9,TGTGCCAGCAGCGTAGGATCTAGCGGAAACTACAATGAGCAGTTCTTC,CASSVGSSGNYNEQFF
TRBD2,TRBJ2-1,-,TRBV19,TGTGCCAGTACCCCCCTAGCGGGGGCGGGAAATGAGCAGTTCTTC,CASTPLAGAGNEQFF